What follows is one TCR beta chain and its context. Measured with immunoSEQ multiplex PCR; TCRdb has only the in-frame clones, and not every one. The sample consists of millions of clones, 85% to 95% of them appearing once. Deletions cut 0 bases from V and 3 bases from J, with 14 bases between. In germline, CDR1 is LNHNV, CDR2 YYDKDF (reference sequence). This CDR3 region has 16 residues. The data were taken from a study of shared clonotypes between healthy human individuals. Naive CD45RA+ and memory CD45RA-negative subsets were split from CD4+ cells. Sequencing input: naive CD4+ T cells sorted from blood. The subset was: CD45RA+ positively selected. The chain recombines TRBV15 with TRBJ1-1; maybe TRBD1 (6 bases). This sequence was found in a man younger than 35 in good health. CDR3 region: CATSRDVTGHYTEAFF. The CDR3 DNA sequence: TGTGCCACCAGCAGAGACGTGACAGGCCACTACACTGAAGCTTTCTTT.